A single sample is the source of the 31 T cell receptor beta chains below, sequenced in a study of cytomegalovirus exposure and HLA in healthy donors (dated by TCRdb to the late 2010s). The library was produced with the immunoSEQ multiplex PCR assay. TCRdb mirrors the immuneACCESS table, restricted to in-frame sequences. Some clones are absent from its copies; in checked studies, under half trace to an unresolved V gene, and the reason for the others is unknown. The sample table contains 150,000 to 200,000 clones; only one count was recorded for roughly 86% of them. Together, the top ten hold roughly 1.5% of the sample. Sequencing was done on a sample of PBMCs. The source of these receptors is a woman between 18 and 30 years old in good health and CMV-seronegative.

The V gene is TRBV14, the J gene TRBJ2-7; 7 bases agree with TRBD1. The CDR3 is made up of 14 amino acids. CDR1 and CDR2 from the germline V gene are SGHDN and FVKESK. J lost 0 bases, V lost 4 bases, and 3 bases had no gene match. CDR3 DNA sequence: TGTGCCAGCAGCCGGACAGGACGCTCCTACGAGCAGTACTTC. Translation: CASSRTGRSYEQYF. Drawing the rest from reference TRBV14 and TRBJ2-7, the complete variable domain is EAGVTQFPSHSVIEKGQTVTLRCDPISGHDNLYWYRRVMGKEIKFLLHFVKESKQDESGMPNNRFLAERTGGTYSTLKVQPAELEDSGVYFCASSRTGRSYEQYFGPGTRLTVT.

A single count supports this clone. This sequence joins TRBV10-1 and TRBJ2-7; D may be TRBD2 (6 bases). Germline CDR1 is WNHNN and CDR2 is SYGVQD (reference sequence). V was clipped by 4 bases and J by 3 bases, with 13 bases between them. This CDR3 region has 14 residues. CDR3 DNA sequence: TGCGCCAGCAGTGCCGCGGGGAGACTCTACGAGCAGTACTTC. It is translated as CASSAAGRLYEQYF.

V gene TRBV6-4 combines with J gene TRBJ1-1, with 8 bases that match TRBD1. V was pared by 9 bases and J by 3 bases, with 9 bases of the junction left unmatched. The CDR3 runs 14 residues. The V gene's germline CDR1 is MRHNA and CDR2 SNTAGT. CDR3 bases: TGTGCCAGATTACAGGGGGTGTATGACACTGAAGCTTTCTTT. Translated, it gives CARLQGVYDTEAFF.

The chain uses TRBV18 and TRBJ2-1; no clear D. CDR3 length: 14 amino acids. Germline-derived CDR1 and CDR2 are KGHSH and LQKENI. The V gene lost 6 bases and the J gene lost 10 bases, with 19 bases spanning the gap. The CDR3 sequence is CASSPTSGEREQFF. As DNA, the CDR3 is TGTGCCAGCTCCCCGACTTCCGGTGAACGGGAGCAGTTCTTC.

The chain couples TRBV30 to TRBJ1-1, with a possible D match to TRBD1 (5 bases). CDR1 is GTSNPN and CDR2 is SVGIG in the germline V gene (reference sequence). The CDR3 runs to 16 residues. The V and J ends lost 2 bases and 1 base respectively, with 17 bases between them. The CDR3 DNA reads TGTGCCTGGAGTTCACCAAGGGGAGGGGAGAACACTGAAGCTTTCTTT. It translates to CAWSSPRGGENTEAFF. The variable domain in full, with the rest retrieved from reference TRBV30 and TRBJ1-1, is SQTIHQWPATLVQPVGSPLSLECTVEGTSNPNLYWYRQAAGRGLQLLFYSVGIGQISSEVPQNLSASRPQDRQFILSSKKLLLSDSGFYLCAWSSPRGGENTEAFFGQGTRLTVV.

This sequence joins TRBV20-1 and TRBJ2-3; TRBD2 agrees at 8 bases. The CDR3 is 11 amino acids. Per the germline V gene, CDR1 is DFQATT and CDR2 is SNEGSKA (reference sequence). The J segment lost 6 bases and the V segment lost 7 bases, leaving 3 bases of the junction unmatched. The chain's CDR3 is CSGLAGDTQYF. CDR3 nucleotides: TGCAGTGGGCTAGCGGGTGATACGCAGTATTTT.

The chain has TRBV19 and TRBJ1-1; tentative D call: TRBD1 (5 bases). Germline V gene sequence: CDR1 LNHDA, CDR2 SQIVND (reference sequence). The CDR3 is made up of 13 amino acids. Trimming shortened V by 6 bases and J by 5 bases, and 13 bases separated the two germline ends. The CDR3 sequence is CASSRQFGTEAFF. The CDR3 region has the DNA TGTGCCAGTAGCCGACAGTTCGGAACTGAAGCTTTCTTT.

CDR3 nucleotide sequence: TGCGCCAGCAGCTTCTATAGCCGTGATGAGCAGTTCTTC. Translation gives CASSFYSRDEQFF. The V call is TRBV5-1, the J call TRBJ2-1; D gene unclear. The length of the CDR3 is 13 residues. The germline V gene has CDR1 SGHRS and CDR2 YFSETQ. V lost 2 bases to trimming and J lost 8 bases, with 11 bases between them.

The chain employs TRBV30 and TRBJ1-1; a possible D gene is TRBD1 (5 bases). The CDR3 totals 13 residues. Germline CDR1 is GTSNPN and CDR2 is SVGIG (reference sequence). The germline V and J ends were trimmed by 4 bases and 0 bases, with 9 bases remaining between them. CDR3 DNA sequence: TGTGCCTGGATGGGGCAGCTGAACACTGAAGCTTTCTTT. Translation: CAWMGQLNTEAFF.

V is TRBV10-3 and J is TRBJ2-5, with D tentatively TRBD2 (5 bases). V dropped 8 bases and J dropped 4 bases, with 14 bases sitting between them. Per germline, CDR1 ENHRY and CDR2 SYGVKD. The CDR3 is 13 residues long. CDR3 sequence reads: CAIGRGGSETQYF. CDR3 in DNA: TGTGCCATCGGCCGGGGTGGGTCAGAGACCCAGTACTTC.

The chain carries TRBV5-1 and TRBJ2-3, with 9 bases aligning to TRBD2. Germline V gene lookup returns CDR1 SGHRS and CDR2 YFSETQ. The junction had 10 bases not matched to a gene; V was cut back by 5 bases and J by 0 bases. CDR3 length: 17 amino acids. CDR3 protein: CASSFHYLAGSTDTQYF. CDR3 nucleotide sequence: TGCGCCAGCAGTTTCCACTATCTAGCGGGGAGCACAGATACGCAGTATTTT.

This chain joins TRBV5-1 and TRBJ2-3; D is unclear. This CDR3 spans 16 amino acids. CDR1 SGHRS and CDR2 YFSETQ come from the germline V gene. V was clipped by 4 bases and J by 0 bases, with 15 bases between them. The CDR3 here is CASSLRGYGSTDTQYF. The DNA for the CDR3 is TGCGCCAGCAGCCTTAGAGGCTACGGGAGCACAGATACGCAGTATTTT.

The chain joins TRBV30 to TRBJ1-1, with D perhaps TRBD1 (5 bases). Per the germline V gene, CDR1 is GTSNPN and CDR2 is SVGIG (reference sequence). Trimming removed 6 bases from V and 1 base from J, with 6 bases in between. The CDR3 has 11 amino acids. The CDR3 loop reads CACRGNTEAFF. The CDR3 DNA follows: TGTGCCTGTAGGGGGAACACTGAAGCTTTCTTT.

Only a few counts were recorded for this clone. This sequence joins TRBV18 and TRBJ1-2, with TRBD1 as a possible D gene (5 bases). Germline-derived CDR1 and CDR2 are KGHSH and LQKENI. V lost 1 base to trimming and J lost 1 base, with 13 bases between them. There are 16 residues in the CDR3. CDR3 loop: CASSPLYQTDNYGYTF. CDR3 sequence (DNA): TGTGCCAGCTCACCACTCTATCAGACAGATAACTATGGCTACACCTTC.

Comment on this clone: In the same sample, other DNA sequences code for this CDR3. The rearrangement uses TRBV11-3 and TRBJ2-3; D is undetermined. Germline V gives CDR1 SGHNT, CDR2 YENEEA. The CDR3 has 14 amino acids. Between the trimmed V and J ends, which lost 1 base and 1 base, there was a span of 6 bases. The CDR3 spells CASSLGRGTDTQYF. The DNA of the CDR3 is TGTGCCAGCAGCTTAGGACGGGGCACAGATACGCAGTATTTT.

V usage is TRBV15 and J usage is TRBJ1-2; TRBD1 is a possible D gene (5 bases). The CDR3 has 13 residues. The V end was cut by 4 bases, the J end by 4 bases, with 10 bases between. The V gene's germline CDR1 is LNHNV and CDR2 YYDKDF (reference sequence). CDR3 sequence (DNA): TGTGCCACCAGCATTCAGGGAGGCTATGGCTACACCTTC. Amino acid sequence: CATSIQGGYGYTF.

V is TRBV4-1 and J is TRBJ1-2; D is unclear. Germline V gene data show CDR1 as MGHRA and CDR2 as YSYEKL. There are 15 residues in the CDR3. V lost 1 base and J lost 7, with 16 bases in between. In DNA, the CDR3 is TGCGCCAGCAGCCAAGGTCGAGACAAAGGATTTGGCTACACCTTC. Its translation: CASSQGRDKGFGYTF.

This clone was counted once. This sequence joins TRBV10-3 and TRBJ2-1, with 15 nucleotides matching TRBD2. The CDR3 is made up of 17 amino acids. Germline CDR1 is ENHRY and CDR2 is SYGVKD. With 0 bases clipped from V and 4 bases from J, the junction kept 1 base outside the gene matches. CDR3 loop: CAISESGTSGGYNEQFF. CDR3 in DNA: TGTGCCATCAGTGAGTCTGGGACTAGCGGGGGGTACAATGAGCAGTTCTTC.

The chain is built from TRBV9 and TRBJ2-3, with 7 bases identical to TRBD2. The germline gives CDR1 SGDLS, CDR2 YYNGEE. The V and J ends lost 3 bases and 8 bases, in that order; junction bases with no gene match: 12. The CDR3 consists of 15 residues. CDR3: CASSGSSGGVRTQYF. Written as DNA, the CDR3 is TGTGCCAGCAGCGGATCTAGCGGTGGGGTACGTACGCAGTATTTT.

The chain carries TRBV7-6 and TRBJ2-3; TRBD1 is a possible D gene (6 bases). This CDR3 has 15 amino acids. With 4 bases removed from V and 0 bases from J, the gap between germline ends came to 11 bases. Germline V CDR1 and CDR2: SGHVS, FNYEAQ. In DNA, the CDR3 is TGTGCCAGCAGCTCCAGACAGGCTAGCACAGATACGCAGTATTTT. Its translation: CASSSRQASTDTQYF.

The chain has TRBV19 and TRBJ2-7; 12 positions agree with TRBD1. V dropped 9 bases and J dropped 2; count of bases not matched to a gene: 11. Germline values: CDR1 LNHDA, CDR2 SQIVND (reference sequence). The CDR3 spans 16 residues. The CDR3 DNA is TGTGCCAGCTCACTCCGGGACAGGGGGCAAACCTACGAGCAGTACTTC. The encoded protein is CASSLRDRGQTYEQYF.

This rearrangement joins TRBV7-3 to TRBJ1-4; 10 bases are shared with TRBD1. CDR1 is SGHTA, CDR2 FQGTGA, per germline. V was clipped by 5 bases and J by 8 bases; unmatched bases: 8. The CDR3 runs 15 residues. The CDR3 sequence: CASSLRGTGVEKLFF. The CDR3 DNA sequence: TGTGCCAGCAGCCTCCGGGGGACAGGGGTCGAAAAACTGTTTTTT.

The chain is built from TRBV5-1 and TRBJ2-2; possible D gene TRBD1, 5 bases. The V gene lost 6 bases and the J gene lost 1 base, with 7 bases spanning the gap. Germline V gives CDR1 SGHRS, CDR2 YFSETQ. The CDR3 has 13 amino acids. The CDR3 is CASKQGNTGELFF. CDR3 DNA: TGCGCCAGCAAGCAGGGGAACACCGGGGAGCTGTTTTTT.

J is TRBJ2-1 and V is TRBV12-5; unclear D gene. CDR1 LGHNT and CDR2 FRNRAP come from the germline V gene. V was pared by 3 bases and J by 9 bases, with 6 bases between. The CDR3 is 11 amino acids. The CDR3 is CASGFEPEQFF. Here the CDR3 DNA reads TGTGCTAGTGGTTTCGAGCCTGAGCAGTTCTTC.

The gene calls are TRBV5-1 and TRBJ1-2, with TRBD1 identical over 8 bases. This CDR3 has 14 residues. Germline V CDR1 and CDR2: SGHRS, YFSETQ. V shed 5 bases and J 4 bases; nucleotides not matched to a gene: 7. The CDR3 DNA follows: TGCGCCAGCAGTGGGCAGGGGGCGATCTATGGCTACACCTTC. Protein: CASSGQGAIYGYTF.

CDR3 sequence: CASSLGRGRMNTEAFF. The CDR3 DNA reads as TGTGCCAGCAGCTTGGGCAGGGGGCGAATGAACACTGAAGCTTTCTTT. The V gene is TRBV5-4, the J gene TRBJ1-1; TRBD1 agrees at 8 bases. Germline values: CDR1 SGHNT, CDR2 YYREEE (reference sequence). Germline trimming cut 0 bases from V and 0 bases from J; bases unmatched to any gene: 4. CDR3 size: 16 residues.

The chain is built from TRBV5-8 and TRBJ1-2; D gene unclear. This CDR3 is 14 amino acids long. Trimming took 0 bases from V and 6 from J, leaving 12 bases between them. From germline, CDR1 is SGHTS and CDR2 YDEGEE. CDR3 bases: TGTGCCAGCAGCTTGGTTCAGGCAATGGATGGCTACACCTTC. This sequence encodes CASSLVQAMDGYTF.

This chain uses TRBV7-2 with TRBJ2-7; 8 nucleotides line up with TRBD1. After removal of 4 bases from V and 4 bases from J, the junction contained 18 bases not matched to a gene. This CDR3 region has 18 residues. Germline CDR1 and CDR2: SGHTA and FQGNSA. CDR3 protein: CASSWGPKAGTGKYEQYF. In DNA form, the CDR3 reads TGTGCCAGCAGCTGGGGACCAAAGGCCGGGACAGGAAAATACGAGCAGTACTTC.

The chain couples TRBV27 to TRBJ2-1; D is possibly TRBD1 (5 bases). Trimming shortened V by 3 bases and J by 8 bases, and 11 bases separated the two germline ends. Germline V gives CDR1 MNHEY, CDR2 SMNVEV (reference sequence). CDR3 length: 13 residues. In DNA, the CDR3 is TGTGCCAGCAGTTTGGGGCCCTGGGATGAGCAGTTCTTC. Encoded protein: CASSLGPWDEQFF.

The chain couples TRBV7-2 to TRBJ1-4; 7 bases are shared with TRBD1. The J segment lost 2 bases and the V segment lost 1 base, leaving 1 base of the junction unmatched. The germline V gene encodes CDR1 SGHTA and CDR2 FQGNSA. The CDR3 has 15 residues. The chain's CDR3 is CASSLVGGTNEKLFF. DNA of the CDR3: TGTGCCAGCAGCTTAGTAGGGGGCACTAATGAAAAACTGTTTTTT.

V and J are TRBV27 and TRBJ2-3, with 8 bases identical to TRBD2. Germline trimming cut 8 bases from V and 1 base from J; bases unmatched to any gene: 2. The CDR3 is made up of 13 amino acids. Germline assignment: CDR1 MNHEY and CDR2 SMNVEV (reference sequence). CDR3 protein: CASSAGGTDTQYF. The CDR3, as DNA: TGTGCCAGCTCAGCGGGAGGCACAGATACGCAGTATTTT.